Following are 20 T cell receptor beta chains from one sample sequenced in a study of cytomegalovirus exposure and HLA in healthy donors. The PCR employed 60 Vbeta primers together with 13 Jbeta primers. TCRdb's copy holds only in-frame clones and misses some; the assay was immunoSEQ multiplex PCR. The sample holds 140,000 or so clones, around 80% seen once. Sample: PBMCs. These receptors were obtained from a boy aged 2 to 10 in good health and CMV-seronegative.

J is TRBJ2-1 and V is TRBV15; D is ambiguous. The CDR3 loop spans 14 amino acids. Germline loops: CDR1 LNHNV, CDR2 YYDKDF (reference sequence). Between the trimmed V and J ends, which lost 5 bases and 8 bases, there was a span of 16 bases. The CDR3 loop reads CATSGRAWADEQFF. The CDR3 DNA is TGTGCCACCAGCGGGCGAGCCTGGGCAGATGAGCAGTTCTTC.

This clone has a handful of counts. The chain carries TRBV5-1 and TRBJ1-2; unclear D gene. The germline gives CDR1 SGHRS, CDR2 YFSETQ. The CDR3 extends over 15 amino acids. The germline V and J ends were trimmed by 0 bases and 8 bases, with 17 bases remaining between them. The CDR3 sequence: CASSLGQAPSFGYTF. The CDR3 bases are TGCGCCAGCAGCTTGGGGCAGGCGCCCAGTTTCGGCTACACCTTC.

The rearrangement joins TRBV18 to TRBJ2-1, with 9 positions matching TRBD1. Germline V lookup: CDR1 KGHSH, CDR2 LQKENI. The CDR3 covers 16 residues. Unmatched junction bases numbered 7, after V lost 4 bases and J lost 3 bases. The CDR3: CASSQGQGPNYNEQFF. The CDR3 coding sequence is TGTGCCAGCTCACAAGGACAGGGGCCGAACTACAATGAGCAGTTCTTC.

The chain links TRBV18 to TRBJ2-5, with 9 bases that match TRBD2. After removal of 4 bases from V and 1 base from J, the junction contained 4 bases not matched to a gene. This CDR3 contains 15 residues. CDR1 KGHSH and CDR2 LQKENI come from the germline V gene. This CDR3 reads CASSLGAGGQETQYF. CDR3 sequence (DNA): TGTGCCAGCTCACTAGGAGCGGGAGGCCAAGAGACCCAGTACTTC.

The CDR3 nucleotides read TGCAGTGCCAGGGCCCAGGGTGAAGCTTTCTTT. Translating gives CSARAQGEAFF. V and J are TRBV20-1 and TRBJ1-1, with a possible D match to TRBD1 (5 bases). CDR1 is DFQATT, CDR2 SNEGSKA, per germline (reference sequence). V lost 6 bases and J lost 7, with 12 bases in between. The CDR3 sequence is 11 residues long.

The chain employs TRBV9 and TRBJ2-5, with D uncertain. The CDR3 is 14 residues long. V was shortened by 4 bases and J by 5 bases, with 15 bases between the two germline ends. The V gene's germline CDR1 is SGDLS and CDR2 YYNGEE. CDR3 protein: CASSHPLEWETQYF. The CDR3 bases are TGTGCCAGCAGCCACCCGTTAGAGTGGGAGACCCAGTACTTC.

The rearrangement uses TRBV29-1 and TRBJ1-6; D gene ambiguous. V shed 4 bases and J shed 7 bases, with 20 bases lying between them. This CDR3 region has 16 residues. Germline V lookup: CDR1 SQVTM, CDR2 ANQGSEA. CDR3 sequence (DNA): TGCAGCGTTGTCCTTTATCCTGTTTCGGGGAATTCACCCCTCCACTTT. Residues: CSVVLYPVSGNSPLHF.

J is TRBJ2-5 and V is TRBV15; possible D gene TRBD2, 5 bases. In germline, CDR1 is LNHNV, CDR2 YYDKDF (reference sequence). Deletions cut 3 bases from V and 7 bases from J, with 6 bases between. The CDR3 is 11 residues long. The CDR3 loop is CATSRSGTQYF. In DNA form, the CDR3 reads TGTGCCACCAGCAGGAGCGGGACCCAGTACTTC.

The CDR3 loop reads CASSPALTSGRRLQETQYF. In nucleotides, the CDR3 is TGCGCCAGCAGCCCAGCGTTGACTAGCGGGCGCAGACTCCAAGAGACCCAGTACTTC. V and J are TRBV4-1 and TRBJ2-5; TRBD2 matches 10 bases. The CDR3 is 19 residues long. V shed 4 bases, J shed 1 base, and the junction held 15 bases outside the gene matches. Germline CDR1 and CDR2: MGHRA and YSYEKL.

V gene TRBV7-9 combines with J gene TRBJ2-3; 10 nucleotides align to TRBD1. Germline CDR1 reads SEHNR; CDR2 reads FQNEAQ (reference sequence). The ends lost 5 bases at V and 1 base at J; junction bases unmatched: 3. The CDR3 is 15 amino acids. CDR3: CASSSGTGGTDTQYF. CDR3 nucleotides: TGTGCCAGCAGCAGCGGGACAGGGGGCACAGATACGCAGTATTTT.

This rearrangement joins TRBV2 to TRBJ1-6, with 8 positions matching TRBD1. The CDR3 runs to 14 residues. CDR1 and CDR2 (germline): SNHLY, FYNNEI. Trimming cost V 6 bases and J 10 bases; bases outside gene matches: 8. The CDR3 coding sequence is TGTGCCAGCAGGGAGACAGGGGTTAGGTCACCCCTCCACTTT. Translating gives CASRETGVRSPLHF.

The CDR3 spells CASSYSGGGTRPIYF. The DNA for the CDR3 is TGTGCCAGCAGTTACTCCGGGGGAGGGACGCGCCCCATATATTTT. The chain carries TRBV6-5 and TRBJ1-3, with D tentatively TRBD1 (5 bases). The germline V gene encodes CDR1 MNHEY and CDR2 SVGAGI. V dropped 0 bases and J dropped 11 bases, with 17 bases sitting between them. This CDR3 comprises 15 residues.

The chain carries TRBV7-9 and TRBJ2-1; perhaps TRBD2 as D (6 bases). V was trimmed by 5 bases and J by 7 bases, leaving 18 bases between them. Germline V CDR1 and CDR2: SEHNR, FQNEAQ (reference sequence). CDR3 length: 15 residues. DNA of the CDR3: TGTGCCAGCAGCGACCGGGACTCCCCAAGGAATGAGCAGTTCTTC. This gives the protein CASSDRDSPRNEQFF.

This clone was counted between two and nine times. This chain connects TRBV7-3 to TRBJ1-1; D unclear. There are 15 residues in the CDR3. V shed 2 bases and J shed 1 base, with 11 bases lying between them. Per germline, CDR1 SGHTA and CDR2 FQGTGA. CDR3 DNA: TGTGCCAGCAGCTTATCGGCAGGAGGGAACACTGAAGCTTTCTTT. Its protein is CASSLSAGGNTEAFF.

The count of this clone is one. V gene TRBV29-1 combines with J gene TRBJ2-7; the match to TRBD2 covers 11 bases. This CDR3 has 14 residues. Trimming at V came to 7 bases and at J to 4 bases, leaving 9 bases not matched to a gene. Germline lookup yields CDR1 SQVTM and CDR2 ANQGSEA. The DNA of the CDR3 is TGCAGCGCGTTACTAGCGGGAGTATCTTACGAGCAGTACTTC. Its protein product is CSALLAGVSYEQYF.

The V and J genes are TRBV5-5 and TRBJ1-6; 7 nucleotides line up with TRBD1. Germline V lookup: CDR1 SGHKS, CDR2 YYEKEE (reference sequence). V dropped 3 bases and J dropped 4; count of bases not matched to a gene: 7. The CDR3 sequence is 16 residues long. The CDR3 DNA reads TGTGCCAGCAGCTCGTACAGGGGAATTTATAATTCACCCCTCCACTTT. It yields the protein CASSSYRGIYNSPLHF.

The chain links TRBV2 to TRBJ1-5; TRBD1 might be the D (5 bases). V was cut by 8 bases and J by 9 bases, with 20 bases left in between. Germline loops: CDR1 SNHLY, CDR2 FYNNEI. The length of the CDR3 is 14 residues. In DNA form, the CDR3 reads TGTGCCAGCTCGGAGGGGTACGCTATTGGGCCCCAGCATTTT. Amino acids: CASSEGYAIGPQHF.

This clone was counted a few times. The chain employs TRBV7-8 and TRBJ1-4; D not certain. Deletions cut 7 bases from V and 0 bases from J, with 12 bases between. The CDR3 loop spans 15 amino acids. Looked up from germline, CDR1 is SGHVS and CDR2 is FQNEAQ. CDR3 sequence (DNA): TGTGCCAGCAACAACGGGATTGCAACTAATGAAAAACTGTTTTTT. Its protein is CASNNGIATNEKLFF.

The rearrangement joins TRBV29-1 to TRBJ2-3; 15 bases fit TRBD2. The V and J ends lost 5 bases and 4 bases, in that order; junction bases with no gene match: 7. CDR1 and CDR2 from the germline V gene are SQVTM and ANQGSEA. CDR3 length: 16 residues. The CDR3 DNA reads as TGCAGCGTTAACGGACTAGCGGGAGGGCCCCCAGATACGCAGTATTTT. It specifies CSVNGLAGGPPDTQYF.

V and J are TRBV11-3 and TRBJ2-1, with 9 nucleotides matching TRBD2. The germline V gene has CDR1 SGHNT and CDR2 YENEEA. Unmatched junction bases numbered 15, after V lost 1 base and J lost 2 bases. The CDR3 runs 20 residues. The CDR3 spells CASSLGLSSGKALTYNEQFF. The CDR3 nucleotides read TGTGCCAGCAGCTTAGGACTCTCTAGCGGGAAAGCCCTAACCTACAATGAGCAGTTCTTC.